The source of this T cell receptor (beta chain) is a study of OX40 agonist ivuxolimab in advanced cancers. Background on the study: With ivuxolimab, an agonistic anti-OX40 (CD134) antibody, patients were treated.

General study points: The 0.1-3.0 mg/kg partial responders had among the lowest clonal expansion.

Comment on this clone: Its antigen is unknown.

The germline V and J ends were trimmed by 10 bases and 0 bases, with 16 bases remaining between them. Per the germline V gene, CDR1 is LNHDA and CDR2 is SQIVND (reference sequence). The CDR3 is made up of 16 amino acids. Only in-frame clones appear in the TCRdb table, and some are missing; sequencing was by immunoSEQ multiplex PCR. The repertoire holds roughly 34,000 clones, with roughly 80% as singletons. This TCR came from an adult with an advanced solid tumor such as melanoma, head and neck, liver or kidney cancer. This rearrangement joins TRBV19 to TRBJ2-6; maybe TRBD1 (5 bases). The sequenced sample was CD4+ or CD8+ T cells sorted from blood, obtained in a trial of the OX40 agonist ivuxolimab. The CDR3: CATKLKGNSGANVLTF. The CDR3 nucleotides are TGTGCCACCAAACTTAAGGGGAACTCTGGGGCCAACGTCCTGACTTTC. Complete variable domain (other parts from reference TRBV19 and TRBJ2-6): DGGITQSPKYLFRKEGQNVTLSCEQNLNHDAMYWYRQDPGQGLRLIYYSQIVNDFQKGDIAEGYSVSREKKESFPLTVTSAQKNPTAFYLCATKLKGNSGANVLTFGAGSRLTVL.